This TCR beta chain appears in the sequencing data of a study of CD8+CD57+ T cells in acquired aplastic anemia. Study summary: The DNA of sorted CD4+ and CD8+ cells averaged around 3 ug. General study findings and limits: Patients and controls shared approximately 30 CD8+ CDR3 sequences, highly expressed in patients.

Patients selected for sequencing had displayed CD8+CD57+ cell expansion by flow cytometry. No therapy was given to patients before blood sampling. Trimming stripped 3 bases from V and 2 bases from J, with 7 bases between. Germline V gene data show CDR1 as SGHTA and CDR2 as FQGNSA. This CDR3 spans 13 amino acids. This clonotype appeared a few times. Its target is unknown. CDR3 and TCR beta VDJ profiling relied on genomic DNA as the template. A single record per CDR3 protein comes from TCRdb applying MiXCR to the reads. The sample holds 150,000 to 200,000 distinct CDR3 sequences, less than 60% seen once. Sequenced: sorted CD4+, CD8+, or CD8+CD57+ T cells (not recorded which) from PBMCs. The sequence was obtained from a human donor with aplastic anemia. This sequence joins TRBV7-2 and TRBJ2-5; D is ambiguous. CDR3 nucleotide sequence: TGTGCCAGCAGCTTGACAAGGCAAGAGACCCAGTACTTC. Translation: CASSLTRQETQYF. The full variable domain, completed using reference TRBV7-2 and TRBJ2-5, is GAGVSQSPSNKVTEKGKDVELRCDPISGHTALYWYRQSLGQGLEFLIYFQGNSAPDKSGLPSDRFSAERTGGSVSTLTIQRTQQEDSAVYLCASSLTRQETQYFGPGTRLLVL.